This T cell receptor beta chain came from a study of cytomegalovirus exposure and HLA in healthy donors. The PCR had 60 Vbeta and 13 Jbeta primers. Clones were read by immunoSEQ multiplex PCR, and TCRdb kept only the in-frame ones, dropping some. The data hold 150,000 to 200,000 clones, with approximately 11% observed a single time. This clone was observed a few times. Antigen specificity is unknown. Study-level points and caveats: Because they were indistinguishable, some V segments, including TRBV6-2 and TRBV6-3, were excluded. DRB1 had the most TCR associations and HLA-C the fewest, a later analysis found, with rates varying by HLA locus. The study found most TCR sequences rare, yet found some public TCRs in many donors.

The CDR3 contains 16 residues. In germline, CDR1 is MNHEY, CDR2 SMNVEV (reference sequence). V lost 6 bases and J 2 bases, leaving 16 bases between the germline ends. The clonotype was recovered from a man aged 45-65 years in good health and CMV-seropositive. The chain is built from TRBV27 and TRBJ2-2, with D tentatively TRBD2 (5 bases). The sample comprised PBMCs. The CDR3 sequence is CASRSNPSFNTGELFF. Here the CDR3 DNA reads TGTGCCAGCAGGAGCAATCCTAGCTTTAACACCGGGGAGCTGTTTTTT.